This T cell receptor (beta chain) appears in the sequencing data of a study of blood T cell repertoires in COVID-19. Study details: Nucleic acid was either cDNA or gDNA, and it came from T cells, B-cell-depleted T cells, or PBMCs.

Enrollees, roughly 18 to 89 years old, lived in roughly 24 US areas. Clinical histories supplied by participants themselves formed the basis of cohort assignment. Only in-frame clones appear in the TCRdb table, and some are missing; sequencing was by immunoSEQ multiplex PCR. Seen here are some 240,000 clones, over 75% observed once, and the top ten hold about 2.9%. CDR1 and CDR2 (germline): KGHDR, SFDVKD. This CDR3 has 11 residues. The J segment lost 4 bases and the V segment lost 12 bases, leaving 2 bases of the junction unmatched. The sequence was collected from a woman aged 40 to 55 who had been exposed to COVID-19. Sequencing used PBMCs or T cells enriched from blood (not recorded which). The gene calls are TRBV24-1 and TRBJ2-3; 8 bases line up with TRBD2. CDR3 sequence: CASGGSDTQYF. CDR3 coding DNA: TGTGCCTCGGGGGGGTCAGATACGCAGTATTTT.